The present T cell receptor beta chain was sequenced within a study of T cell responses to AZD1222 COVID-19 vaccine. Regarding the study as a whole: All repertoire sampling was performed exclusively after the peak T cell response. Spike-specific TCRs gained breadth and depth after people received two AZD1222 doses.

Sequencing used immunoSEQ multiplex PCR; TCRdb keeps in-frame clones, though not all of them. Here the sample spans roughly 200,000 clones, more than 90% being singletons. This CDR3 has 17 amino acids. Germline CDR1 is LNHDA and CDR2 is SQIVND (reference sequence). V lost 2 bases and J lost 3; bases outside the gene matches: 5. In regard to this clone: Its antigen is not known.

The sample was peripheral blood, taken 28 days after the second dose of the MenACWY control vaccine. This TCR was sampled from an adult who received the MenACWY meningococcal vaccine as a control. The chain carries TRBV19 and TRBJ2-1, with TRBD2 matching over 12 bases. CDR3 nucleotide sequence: TGTGCCAGTAGTATACGGGGGACTAGCGGGCGCTACAATGAGCAGTTCTTC. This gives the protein CASSIRGTSGRYNEQFF.